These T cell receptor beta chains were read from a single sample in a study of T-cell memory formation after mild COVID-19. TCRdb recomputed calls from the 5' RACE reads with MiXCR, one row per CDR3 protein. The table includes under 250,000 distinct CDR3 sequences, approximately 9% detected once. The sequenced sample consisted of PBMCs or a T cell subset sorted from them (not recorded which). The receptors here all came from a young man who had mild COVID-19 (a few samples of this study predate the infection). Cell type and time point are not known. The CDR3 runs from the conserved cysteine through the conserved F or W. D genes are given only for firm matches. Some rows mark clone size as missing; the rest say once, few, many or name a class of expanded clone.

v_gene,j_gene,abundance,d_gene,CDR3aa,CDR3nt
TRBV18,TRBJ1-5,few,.,CASSPVPHGPNQPQHF,TGTGCCAGCTCACCAGTCCCACACGGCCCAAATCAGCCCCAGCATTTT
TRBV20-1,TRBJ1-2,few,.,CSARAPSRNYGYTF,TGCAGTGCTAGGGCGCCATCCAGGAACTATGGCTACACCTTC
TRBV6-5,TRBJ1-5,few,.,CASSYGRSPPGNQPQHF,TGTGCCAGCAGTTACGGTAGGAGTCCCCCAGGCAATCAGCCCCAGCATTTT
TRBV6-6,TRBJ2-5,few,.,CASTMSRGPQETQYF,TGTGCCAGCACCATGTCTCGGGGGCCCCAAGAGACCCAGTACTTC
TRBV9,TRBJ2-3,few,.,CASSVGLAGASIDTQYF,TGTGCCAGCAGCGTAGGCCTGGCGGGGGCGTCCATAGATACGCAGTATTTT
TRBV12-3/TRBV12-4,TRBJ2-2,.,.,CASSRNIYTGELFF,TGTGCCAGCAGCCGAAATATCTACACCGGGGAGCTGTTTTTT
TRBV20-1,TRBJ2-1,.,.,CSATVATSCNEQFF,TGCAGTGCTACTGTAGCGACCTCCTGCAATGAGCAGTTCTTC
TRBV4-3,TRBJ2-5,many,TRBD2,CASSPTYSGGGETQYF,TGCGCCAGCAGCCCAACCTATAGCGGGGGAGGAGAGACCCAGTACTTC
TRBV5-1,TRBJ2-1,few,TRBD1,CASSLEGAGYNEQFF,TGCGCCAGCAGCTTGGAGGGGGCCGGGTACAATGAGCAGTTCTTC
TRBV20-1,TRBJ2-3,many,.,CSATSSDTQYF,TGCAGTGCCACGTCCAGCGATACGCAGTATTTT
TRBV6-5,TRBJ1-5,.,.,CASSYGSGQPQHF,TGTGCCAGCAGTTACGGGTCAGGACAGCCCCAGCATTTT
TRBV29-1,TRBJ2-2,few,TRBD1,CSVGQGLNTGELFF,TGCAGCGTCGGACAGGGGCTGAACACCGGGGAGCTGTTTTTT
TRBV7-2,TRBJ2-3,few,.,CASSLLTGTDTQYF,TGTGCCAGCAGCTTACTGACTGGCACAGATACGCAGTATTTT
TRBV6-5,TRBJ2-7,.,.,CASSPDRREQYF,TGTGCCAGCAGCCCCGACAGGCGCGAGCAGTACTTC
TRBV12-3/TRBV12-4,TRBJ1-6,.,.,CASSLVETAQSLHF,TGTGCCAGCAGTTTAGTTGAGACCGCTCAATCCCTCCACTTT
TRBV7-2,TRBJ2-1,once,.,CASSFRGTRGNEQFF,TGTGCCAGCAGCTTCCGGGGGACCCGGGGCAATGAGCAGTTCTTC
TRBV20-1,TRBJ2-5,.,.,CSASGSNQETQYF,TGCAGTGCTAGTGGGTCAAACCAAGAGACCCAGTACTTC
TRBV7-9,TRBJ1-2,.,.,CASSLQGLGGYTF,TGTGCCAGCAGCCTCCAAGGGCTAGGTGGCTACACCTTC
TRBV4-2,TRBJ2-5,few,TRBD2,CASSHGTSGGLQETQYF,TGTGCCAGCAGCCATGGGACTAGCGGGGGTCTACAAGAGACCCAGTACTTC
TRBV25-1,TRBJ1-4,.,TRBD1,CASSISGTGLNEKLFF,TGTGCCAGCAGTATCTCCGGGACAGGGCTTAATGAAAAACTGTTTTTT
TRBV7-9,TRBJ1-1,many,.,CASSPPTGQAFF,TGTGCCAGCAGCCCACCGACGGGACAAGCTTTCTTT
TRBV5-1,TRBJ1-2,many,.,CASSLGGTDGYTF,TGCGCCAGCAGTCTAGGGGGAACGGATGGCTACACCTTC
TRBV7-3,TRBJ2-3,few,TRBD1,CASSLRGQGYDTQYF,TGTGCCAGCAGCTTAAGGGGACAGGGTTACGATACGCAGTATTTT
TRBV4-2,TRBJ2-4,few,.,CASSQGVGVAKNIQYF,TGTGCCAGCAGCCAAGGGGTTGGGGTAGCCAAAAACATTCAGTACTTC
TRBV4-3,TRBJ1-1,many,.,CASSQDQWGTTEAFF,TGCGCCAGCAGCCAAGATCAGTGGGGCACTACTGAAGCTTTCTTT